These T cell receptor beta chains were read from a single sample in a study of neoadjuvant anti-PD-1 for oral cavity cancer. The method was immunoSEQ multiplex PCR; TCRdb's version includes in-frame clones alone and lacks a portion of them. The sample gives around 21,000 clones, around 43% of which show up once; around 40% is in the top ten. This specimen consisted of tumor tissue, obtained after nivolumab (anti-PD-1) treatment. The origin of the receptors is a person aged 40-85 years with oral cavity squamous cell carcinoma. CDR3s include the opening cysteine and the closing phenylalanine or tryptophan.

j_gene,v_gene,CDR3aa
TRBJ2-7,TRBV27,CASSLGSGSSYEQYF
TRBJ2-4,TRBV6-1,CASSEMGAFRGVAKNIQYF
TRBJ1-2,TRBV5-4,CASSSQGNYGYTF
TRBJ2-5,TRBV12-5,CASGRGTTGKETQYF
TRBJ1-3,TRBV6-1,CASSEHSGNTIYF
TRBJ1-5,TRBV5-1,CASSLQGVVGQPQHF
TRBJ2-2,TRBV9,CASSPSGGASTGELFF
TRBJ2-1,TRBV29-1,CSVEEAWLSDYNEQFF
TRBJ2-3,TRBV7-3,CASSSNRGRKDTQYF
TRBJ1-2,TRBV4-2,CASSQVGQGAGYTF
TRBJ1-1,TRBV11-2,CASSLPENTEAFF
TRBJ1-2,TRBV19,CASSIDYQANYGYTF
TRBJ2-5,TRBV5-1,CASSRGQPQETQYF
TRBJ2-3,TRBV13,CASSLSGIFTDTQYF
TRBJ1-5,TRBV9,CASSTSPGGDQPQHF
TRBJ1-2,TRBV6-5,CASSYSGRGGYGYTF
TRBJ1-6,TRBV9,CASSVRDIYNSPLHF
TRBJ2-4,TRBV9,CASSVEGGVAKNIQYF
TRBJ2-7,TRBV2,CASSPREGTYEQYF